The 10 T cell receptor beta chains presented below share a single source sample, sequenced in a study of blood T cell repertoires in COVID-19. The table came from immunoSEQ multiplex PCR; TCRdb's copy has only in-frame clones and leaves some out. Here the sample spans around 45,000 clones, 86% being singletons. Sequences were obtained from peripheral blood. The origin of the receptors is a human donor in a cohort sampled during active COVID-19.

This chain joins TRBV14 and TRBJ1-1; TRBD1 is a possible D gene (6 bases). V was shortened by 3 bases and J by 4 bases, with 18 bases between the two germline ends. This CDR3 has 16 residues. In germline, CDR1 is SGHDN, CDR2 FVKESK. CDR3 DNA: TGTGCCAGCAGCCAGATGGGGCAGGGGACGGGCACTGAAGCTTTCTTT. Translation gives CASSQMGQGTGTEAFF.

The rearrangement joins TRBV11-3 to TRBJ2-2; TRBD2 is a possible D gene (7 bases). The length of the CDR3 is 17 residues. Germline V gene lookup returns CDR1 SGHNT and CDR2 YENEEA. The V and J ends lost 3 bases and 0 bases respectively, with 14 bases between them. The CDR3 nucleotides read TGTGCCAGCAGCTTGGGGGGGGGCAACCCGAACACCGGGGAGCTGTTTTTT. Protein product: CASSLGGGNPNTGELFF.

The chain carries TRBV4-2 and TRBJ1-2, with D possibly being TRBD1 (6 bases). Trimming shortened V by 1 base and J by 8 bases, and 14 bases separated the two germline ends. In germline, CDR1 is LGHNA, CDR2 YNFKEQ. The CDR3 extends over 14 amino acids. Here the CDR3 reads CASSQVGEGVGYTF. As DNA, the CDR3 is TGTGCCAGCAGCCAAGTTGGGGAGGGGGTCGGCTACACCTTC.

The chain links TRBV9 to TRBJ1-1; 9 bases align to TRBD1. Trimming removed 4 bases from V and 7 bases from J; junction bases left unmatched: 8. This CDR3 spans 14 amino acids. CDR1 and CDR2 from the germline V gene are SGDLS and YYNGEE. CDR3 DNA: TGTGCCAGCAGCCCTACAGGGGGCTTGGATGAAGCTTTCTTT. This codes for CASSPTGGLDEAFF.

The chain combines TRBV28 with TRBJ1-2; 9 nucleotides agree with TRBD1. The germline CDR1 and CDR2 sequences are MDHEN and SYDVKM. V was pared by 8 bases and J by 2 bases, with 12 bases of the junction left unmatched. CDR3 length: 16 residues. The CDR3 loop is CASGGTGRGANYGYTF. In DNA form, the CDR3 reads TGTGCCAGCGGGGGGACAGGGCGTGGGGCGAACTATGGCTACACCTTC.

This chain links TRBV13 with TRBJ2-7; 15 bases match TRBD2. This CDR3 has 18 residues. CDR1 PRHDT and CDR2 FYEKMQ come from the germline V gene (reference sequence). V lost 5 bases and J lost 5; bases outside the gene matches: 13. The CDR3 is CASSLGLAGGPPSHEQYF. CDR3 nucleotides: TGTGCCAGCAGCCTTGGACTAGCGGGGGGGCCCCCTAGCCACGAGCAGTACTTC.

The chain links TRBV11-2 to TRBJ1-1; D not resolved. V lost 1 base and J 8 bases, leaving 14 bases between the germline ends. The CDR3 contains 14 residues. Germline V gene lookup returns CDR1 SGHAT and CDR2 FQNNGV. In nucleotides, the CDR3 is TGTGCCAGCAGCTTAGGCCAGGTGGCACCCGAAGCTTTCTTT. It encodes CASSLGQVAPEAFF.

For the CDR3, the DNA is TGCGCCAGCAGCCCCGGACAGGGGGCCTCCGAGCAGTACTTC. The encoded protein is CASSPGQGASEQYF. The V gene is TRBV5-1, the J gene TRBJ2-7; TRBD1 matches 11 bases. Germline trimming cut 4 bases from V and 6 bases from J; bases unmatched to any gene: 6. Looked up from germline, CDR1 is SGHRS and CDR2 is YFSETQ. The CDR3 extends over 14 amino acids.

The V call is TRBV29-1, the J call TRBJ1-1; the match to TRBD1 covers 10 bases. With 5 bases clipped from V and 1 base from J, the junction kept 4 bases outside the gene matches. This CDR3 is built from 14 residues. Germline CDR1 SQVTM, CDR2 ANQGSEA. The DNA for the CDR3 is TGCAGCGTTCGACAGGGGGCTAGGAACACTGAAGCTTTCTTT. The encoded protein is CSVRQGARNTEAFF.

The genes are TRBV18 and TRBJ1-4; D gene unclear. The V end lost 8 bases, the J end lost 8 bases, and 18 bases lay between the germline ends. The CDR3 is made up of 14 amino acids. CDR1 is KGHSH, CDR2 LQKENI, per germline. The CDR3 reads CASVASGQDEKLFF. The CDR3 DNA is TGTGCCAGCGTCGCTTCTGGGCAAGACGAAAAACTGTTTTTT.